The text below deals with one TCR beta chain. Its antigen is still unknown. The data stem from a study of identical twins. General study results and limits: Out-of-frame alpha sequences shared by twins showed excess low generation probability. Abundant beta clonotypes from cord blood had fewer insertions, unlike memory repertoires, which showed none.

After removal of 4 bases from V and 1 base from J, the junction contained 7 bases not matched to a gene. The CDR3 length is 16 residues. CDR1 DFQATT and CDR2 SNEGSKA come from the germline V gene (reference sequence). MiXCR, run by TCRdb on the 5' RACE reads, gives a single entry per CDR3 protein. Counted here are a few hundred thousand distinct CDR3 sequences, 10% occurring once; the ten biggest clones make up roughly 10%. This chain links TRBV20-1 with TRBJ2-3; TRBD2 matches 11 bases. The specimen was memory T cells sorted from blood. This clonotype was obtained from a man aged 50 or older in good health. The CDR3 here is CSAIKGGLAGTDTQYF. CDR3 sequence (DNA): TGCAGTGCTATAAAAGGGGGACTAGCGGGCACAGATACGCAGTATTTT.